One sample yielded the 31 T cell receptor beta chains listed below, sequenced in a study of T cell repertoires in cytomegalovirus infection. TCRdb re-called the reads with MiXCR, one entry per CDR3 protein. Among around 300,000 distinct CDR3 sequences listed, over 7.5% were seen once. Sequenced material: PBMCs. These receptors originate from a human donor in good health (CMV status not recorded). Some clones in this sample may be carry-over from other donors' samples.

The gene calls are TRBV6-2 or TRBV6-3 and TRBJ1-1; perhaps TRBD1 as D (5 bases). From germline, CDR1 is MNHEY and CDR2 SVGEGT. V was clipped by 3 bases and J by 7 bases, with 12 bases between them. The CDR3 covers 13 residues. The CDR3 reads CASSYLDDSEAFF. CDR3 DNA: TGTGCCAGCAGTTATCTCGATGACAGTGAAGCTTTCTTT.

This clonotype was seen repeatedly, ten times or more. V and J are TRBV12-3 or TRBV12-4 and TRBJ1-6, with TRBD1 matching 8 bases. The CDR3 has 15 residues. V gave up 4 bases and J gave up 4 bases; unmatched junction bases: 3. In DNA form, the CDR3 reads TGTGCCAGCAGTTCCACAGGGGGATATAATTCACCCCTCCACTTT. Protein sequence: CASSSTGGYNSPLHF.

The J gene is TRBJ1-3, the V gene TRBV6-2 or TRBV6-3; no firm D call. The CDR3 spans 14 residues. Germline V CDR1 and CDR2: MNHEY, SVGEGT. V lost 7 bases to trimming and J lost 0 bases, with 10 bases between them. CDR3 loop: CASKQSFSGNTIYF. CDR3 DNA: TGTGCCAGCAAACAGTCTTTCTCTGGAAACACCATATATTTT.

In this sample, this clonotype turned up many times. At one end the junction does not follow the germline gene, possibly because of a read error. The rearrangement joins TRBV7-2 to TRBJ2-3; D is uncertain. The CDR3 extends over 8 amino acids. Germline lookup yields CDR1 SGHTA and CDR2 FQGNSA. The DNA of the CDR3 is TGCGTCACAGATACGCAGTATTTT. Translating it yields CVTDTQYF.

This clonotype has just a few counts. This chain links TRBV2 with TRBJ2-1; TRBD1 agrees at 12 bases. The CDR3 has 19 residues. The germline V gene encodes CDR1 SNHLY and CDR2 FYNNEI. V lost 2 bases and J lost 8; bases outside the gene matches: 16. In nucleotides, the CDR3 is TGTGCCAGCAGTGAATGCCCCTCCACCGGGACAGGGGGCTGCGATGAGCAGTTCTTC. It is translated as CASSECPSTGTGGCDEQFF.

This clonotype was counted many times. The V gene is TRBV7-9, the J gene TRBJ2-5; tentatively, D is TRBD1 (5 bases). CDR1 is SEHNR and CDR2 is FQNEAQ in the germline V gene (reference sequence). The CDR3 sequence is 14 residues long. Trimming stripped 5 bases from V and 2 bases from J, with 12 bases between. Written as DNA, the CDR3 is TGTGCCAGCAGCCCCCGGACAACGCAAGAGACCCAGTACTTC. This gives the protein CASSPRTTQETQYF.

This clonotype was counted ten times or more. The chain is built from TRBV7-6 and TRBJ2-5; D is ambiguous. The CDR3 loop spans 11 amino acids. V was pared by 5 bases and J by 8 bases, with 9 bases between. Germline V gives CDR1 SGHVS, CDR2 FNYEAQ. The CDR3 DNA sequence: TGTGCCAGCAGCCTTAGTCCTACCCAGTACTTC. Its translation is CASSLSPTQYF. The full variable domain, rest sourced from reference TRBV7-6 and TRBJ2-5, is GAGVSQSPRYKVTKRGQDVALRCDPISGHVSLYWYRQALGQGPEFLTYFNYEAQQDKSGLPNDRFSAERPEGSISTLTIQRTEQRDSAMYRCASSLSPTQYFGPGTRLLVL.

The genes are TRBV28 and TRBJ1-5; 9 bases align to TRBD1. Germline values: CDR1 MDHEN, CDR2 SYDVKM. The CDR3 consists of 16 residues. Trimming cost V 6 bases and J 4 bases; bases outside gene matches: 10. CDR3 sequence reads: CASSAHGTGKNQPQHF. The DNA for the CDR3 is TGTGCCAGCAGCGCGCACGGGACAGGGAAAAATCAGCCCCAGCATTTT. Full variable domain (missing parts from reference TRBV28 and TRBJ1-5): DVKVTQSSRYLVKRTGEKVFLECVQDMDHENMFWYRQDPGLGLRLIYFSYDVKMKEKGDIPEGYSVSREKKERFSLILESASTNQTSMYLCASSAHGTGKNQPQHFGDGTRLSIL.

This clonotype was found many times. This chain connects TRBV7-6 to TRBJ2-7; unclear D gene. CDR1 SGHVS and CDR2 FNYEAQ come from the germline V gene. Trimming shortened V by 7 bases and J by 2 bases, and 18 bases separated the two germline ends. The length of the CDR3 is 15 residues. The CDR3 region is CASTPGPKATYEQYF. The CDR3 nucleotides read TGTGCCAGCACCCCCGGGCCGAAAGCGACCTACGAGCAGTACTTC.

This clonotype was recorded many times. The rearrangement links TRBV7-2 to TRBJ2-5; 10 nucleotides line up with TRBD2. After removal of 4 bases from V and 2 bases from J, the junction contained 4 bases not matched to a gene. This CDR3 is built from 15 residues. Germline CDR1 is SGHTA and CDR2 is FQGNSA. Written as DNA, the CDR3 is TGTGCCAGCAGCTCCCTAGCGGGGGTGCAAGAGACCCAGTACTTC. It yields the protein CASSSLAGVQETQYF. Full variable domain (rest looked up from reference TRBV7-2 and TRBJ2-5): GAGVSQSPSNKVTEKGKDVELRCDPISGHTALYWYRQSLGQGLEFLIYFQGNSAPDKSGLPSDRFSAERTGGSVSTLTIQRTQQEDSAVYLCASSSLAGVQETQYFGPGTRLLVL.

This chain joins TRBV20-1 and TRBJ2-6; D is uncertain. The V and J ends lost 3 bases and 0 bases respectively, with 3 bases between them. Germline V gene lookup returns CDR1 DFQATT and CDR2 SNEGSKA (reference sequence). CDR3 length: 13 residues. CDR3 in amino acids: CSASSSGANVLTF. DNA of the CDR3: TGCAGTGCTAGTAGCTCTGGGGCCAACGTCCTGACTTTC.

The chain joins TRBV4-2 to TRBJ1-4; D might be TRBD1 (6 bases). The germline V gene has CDR1 LGHNA and CDR2 YNFKEQ. The ends were cut back, 4 bases at V and 4 bases at J, with 13 bases in the middle. This CDR3 is built from 15 residues. The CDR3 sequence: CASSLEGEGNEKLFF. The CDR3, as DNA: TGTGCCAGCAGCCTAGAGGGGGAGGGTAATGAAAAACTGTTTTTT.

Comment on this clonotype: Possible read error: a much larger clone is one base away. The chain recombines TRBV7-6 with TRBJ1-1; no clear D. This CDR3 region has 14 residues. Trimming cost V 1 base and J 3 bases, with 9 bases left between them. Germline values: CDR1 SGHVS, CDR2 FNYEAQ. The CDR3 protein is CASSLERVYTEAFF. For the CDR3, the DNA is TGTGCCAGCAGCTTAGAGAGGGTGTACACTGAAGCTTTCTTT.

This clonotype was recorded a few times. The CDR3 region is CASRAVYNSPLHF. The CDR3 DNA reads as TGTGCCAGCAGAGCGGTCTATAATTCACCCCTCCACTTT. V is TRBV28 and J is TRBJ1-6; no firm D call. The length of the CDR3 is 13 residues. Germline CDR1 MDHEN, CDR2 SYDVKM. Deletions cut 6 bases from V and 3 bases from J, with 6 bases between.

This clonotype showed up many times. This chain links TRBV7-9 with TRBJ1-2; 7 positions agree with TRBD1. J lost 4 bases, V lost 5 bases, and 7 bases had no gene match. Germline CDR1 is SEHNR and CDR2 is FQNEAQ (reference sequence). The CDR3 covers 14 residues. CDR3 bases: TGTGCCAGCAGCCTCACAGGGGTCAGCTATGGCTACACCTTC. It encodes CASSLTGVSYGYTF.

This clonotype was observed at least ten times. The DNA of the CDR3 is TGTGCCAGCAGCTCACCACTAGCGGGAAATACCTACAATGAGCAGTTCTTC. This translates into CASSSPLAGNTYNEQFF. The rearrangement links TRBV7-2 to TRBJ2-1; TRBD2 matches at 10 bases. Germline V CDR1 and CDR2: SGHTA, FQGNSA. The CDR3 spans 17 residues. V trimming: 4 bases; J trimming: 2 bases; junction bases outside the gene matches: 8. Looking up the rest from reference TRBV7-2 and TRBJ2-1 gives the full variable domain: GAGVSQSPSNKVTEKGKDVELRCDPISGHTALYWYRQSLGQGLEFLIYFQGNSAPDKSGLPSDRFSAERTGGSVSTLTIQRTQQEDSAVYLCASSSPLAGNTYNEQFFGPGTRLTVL.

The J gene is TRBJ1-5, the V gene TRBV12-3 or TRBV12-4; D not certain. V lost 7 bases to trimming and J lost 0 bases, with 16 bases between them. This CDR3 contains 16 residues. The CDR3 DNA reads TGTGCCAGCACCCTAGGGCAGACATATAGCAATCAGCCCCAGCATTTT. This translates into CASTLGQTYSNQPQHF.

This clonotype appeared a few times. The chain employs TRBV30 and TRBJ2-3; 7 bases agree with TRBD1. This CDR3 region has 14 residues. Germline loops: CDR1 GTSNPN, CDR2 SVGIG (reference sequence). V dropped 3 bases and J dropped 2; count of bases not matched to a gene: 5. CDR3 coding DNA: TGTGCCTGGAGCGATGGACAGGTCACAGATACGCAGTATTTT. Protein product: CAWSDGQVTDTQYF.

The genes are TRBV20-1 and TRBJ1-6; 7 bases fit TRBD1. J lost 9 bases, V lost 6 bases, and 11 bases had no gene match. Germline V gene lookup returns CDR1 DFQATT and CDR2 SNEGSKA (reference sequence). The CDR3 extends over 14 amino acids. This CDR3 is CSAPRGGGGSPLHF. The CDR3 DNA reads as TGCAGTGCCCCCAGGGGGGGGGGCGGTTCACCCCTCCACTTT.

V gene TRBV4-3 combines with J gene TRBJ1-1, with TRBD1 as a possible D gene (6 bases). This CDR3 spans 15 amino acids. Trimming took off 2 bases at V and 5 bases at J, with 15 bases between the two ends. In germline, CDR1 is LGHNA, CDR2 YSLEER. CDR3 in DNA: TGCGCCAGCAGCCAACCGGGGGGCGGAGGTACTGAAGCTTTCTTT. Protein sequence: CASSQPGGGGTEAFF.

This clonotype was observed at least ten times. This chain links TRBV7-8 with TRBJ2-7; 10 nucleotides agree with TRBD1. Trimming at V came to 4 bases and at J to 3 bases, leaving 9 bases not matched to a gene. This CDR3 has 16 amino acids. Germline CDR1 and CDR2: SGHVS and FQNEAQ. The CDR3 sequence is CASSSTATGGFYEQYF. In DNA form, the CDR3 reads TGTGCCAGCAGCTCCACAGCGACAGGGGGCTTCTACGAGCAGTACTTC.

In its sample, this clonotype was seen a few times. The rearrangement joins TRBV6-2 or TRBV6-3 to TRBJ2-3; no definite D call. Looked up from germline, CDR1 is MNHEY and CDR2 is SVGEGT. V lost 0 bases and J lost 6, with 16 bases in between. The CDR3 consists of 16 residues. The CDR3 spells CASSYSKIGNLDTQYF. The DNA for the CDR3 is TGTGCCAGCAGTTACTCGAAGATAGGGAATTTGGATACGCAGTATTTT.

This clonotype was found many times. This chain joins TRBV11-2 and TRBJ1-5; the D gene is possibly TRBD1 (5 bases). Germline CDR1 SGHAT, CDR2 FQNNGV. This CDR3 spans 13 amino acids. Trimming took 5 bases from V and 9 from J, leaving 14 bases between them. In DNA form, the CDR3 reads TGTGCCAGCAGCCCCGACCAGGGAAGGCCCCAGCATTTT. Protein sequence: CASSPDQGRPQHF.

V and J are TRBV19 and TRBJ2-2, with D tentatively TRBD1 (6 bases). The CDR3 sequence is 16 residues long. Trimming shortened V by 0 bases and J by 3 bases, and 11 bases separated the two germline ends. The germline V gene has CDR1 LNHDA and CDR2 SQIVND (reference sequence). The CDR3: CASSIDLWTDTGELFF. As DNA, the CDR3 is TGTGCCAGTAGTATAGATCTCTGGACAGACACCGGGGAGCTGTTTTTT.

This clonotype appeared many times. The chain combines TRBV7-2 with TRBJ2-7, with D perhaps TRBD1 (6 bases). The CDR3 is made up of 15 amino acids. The V end was cut by 5 bases, the J end by 2 bases, with 16 bases between. Germline loops: CDR1 SGHTA, CDR2 FQGNSA. CDR3 sequence reads: CASSRAQGQPYEQYF. As DNA, the CDR3 is TGTGCCAGCAGCAGAGCCCAAGGACAGCCCTACGAGCAGTACTTC.

This clonotype has a count of ten or more. J is TRBJ1-1 and V is TRBV6-2 or TRBV6-3, with no clear D. CDR3 length: 16 residues. V was shortened by 7 bases and J by 1 base, with 19 bases between the two germline ends. From germline, CDR1 is MNHEY and CDR2 SVGEGT. The CDR3, as DNA: TGTGCCAGCACCCATGACGGGGAGAAGGGGAACACTGAAGCTTTCTTT. This gives the protein CASTHDGEKGNTEAFF.

V and J are TRBV5-1 and TRBJ2-5; no reliable D call. Trimming pared 1 base from V and 4 bases from J, leaving 11 bases between. Germline V CDR1 and CDR2: SGHRS, YFSETQ. This CDR3 region has 14 residues. In DNA, the CDR3 is TGCGCCAGCAGCTTGAAAACCGTGGGAGAGACCCAGTACTTC. This sequence encodes CASSLKTVGETQYF.

Concerning this clonotype itself: A much larger clone lies a single base off, so this may be a read error. V is TRBV7-2 and J is TRBJ2-4; unclear D gene. The V end was cut by 5 bases, the J end by 8 bases, with 13 bases between. This CDR3 comprises 13 residues. Germline V gives CDR1 SGHTA, CDR2 FQGNSA. CDR3 residues: CASSVNWEDIQYF. CDR3 sequence (DNA): TGTGCCAGCAGCGTAAACTGGGAAGACATTCAGTACTTC.

Many counts were recorded for this clonotype. The rearrangement uses TRBV7-6 and TRBJ2-5; 9 positions match TRBD2. The CDR3 covers 14 residues. CDR1 SGHVS and CDR2 FNYEAQ come from the germline V gene. V lost 0 bases, J lost 5 bases, and 1 base stayed unmatched. The CDR3 is CASSLAAGGETQYF. CDR3 DNA sequence: TGTGCCAGCAGCTTAGCGGCGGGGGGGGAGACCCAGTACTTC.

Ten or more counts support this clonotype. The chain combines TRBV4-1 with TRBJ1-3; no firm D call. Per the germline V gene, CDR1 is MGHRA and CDR2 is YSYEKL. The length of the CDR3 is 15 residues. V lost 0 bases and J 2 bases, leaving 8 bases between the germline ends. CDR3 in DNA: TGCGCCAGCAGCCAAGAACCCGGGGCTGGAAACACCATATATTTT. Translation gives CASSQEPGAGNTIYF.

In its sample, this clonotype was seen many times. The chain has TRBV7-2 and TRBJ1-6; unclear D gene. With 5 bases removed from V and 6 bases from J, the gap between germline ends came to 14 bases. Germline V lookup: CDR1 SGHTA, CDR2 FQGNSA. This CDR3 is 15 amino acids long. The CDR3 region is CASSPTVAVNSPLHF. CDR3 sequence (DNA): TGTGCCAGCAGCCCAACCGTGGCGGTTAATTCACCCCTCCACTTT.